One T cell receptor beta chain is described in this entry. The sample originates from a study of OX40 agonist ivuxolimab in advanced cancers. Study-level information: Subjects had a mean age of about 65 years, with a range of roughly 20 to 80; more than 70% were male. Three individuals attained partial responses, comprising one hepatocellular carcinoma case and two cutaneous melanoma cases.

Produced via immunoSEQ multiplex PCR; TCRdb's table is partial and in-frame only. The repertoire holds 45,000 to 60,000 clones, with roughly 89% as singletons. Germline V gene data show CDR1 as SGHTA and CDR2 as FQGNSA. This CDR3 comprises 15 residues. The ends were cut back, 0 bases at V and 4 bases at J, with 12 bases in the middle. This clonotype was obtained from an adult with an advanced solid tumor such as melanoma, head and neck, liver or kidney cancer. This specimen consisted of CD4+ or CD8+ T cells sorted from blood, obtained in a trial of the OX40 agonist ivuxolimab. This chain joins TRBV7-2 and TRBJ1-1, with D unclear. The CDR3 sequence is CASSLAGSSGTEAFF. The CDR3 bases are TGTGCCAGCAGCTTAGCTGGGTCTTCTGGCACTGAAGCTTTCTTT.